This TCR beta chain came from a study of T-cell reconstitution after alpha-beta-depleted transplantation in children. Points from the study as a whole: Recipient T cells and thymic progenitors that survived gave rise to the high TCRbeta diversity observed at day 60 in some patients. Several hundred expanded graft clones reportedly were the source of alpha-beta T cells about two months after transplant. One year post-transplant, T-cell counts and diversity were largely derived from T cells produced anew.

This clonotype came up many times. Its antigen is currently unknown. The J segment lost 6 bases and the V segment lost 4 bases, leaving 12 bases of the junction unmatched. The CDR3 extends over 17 amino acids. Per germline, CDR1 MNHEY and CDR2 SVGAGI. Unique molecular identifiers were built into the TCRbeta library. TCRdb re-analysed the PCR reads in MiXCR, keeping a single row per CDR3 protein. The sample shows about 27,000 distinct CDR3 sequences, under 7% of them seen only once. The TCR was taken from a male patient between 5 and 17 years old who had a stem cell transplant for acute myeloid leukemia, so the T cells may come from the graft donor. The chain employs TRBV6-5 and TRBJ2-7; 13 bases match TRBD2. The starting material was PBMCs, mostly from graft donor cells, obtained 180 days after TCRalphabeta/CD19-depleted stem cell transplant. CDR3 sequence (DNA): TGTGCCAGCAGTTCCCTCCCTTCGGGACTAGCGGGGCTCGAGCAGTACTTC. Protein product: CASSSLPSGLAGLEQYF.